The present T cell receptor beta chain was sequenced within a study of T-cell reconstitution after alpha-beta-depleted transplantation in children. For TCRbeta, the library was prepared with unique molecular identifiers. TCRdb re-called the PCR reads through MiXCR, storing one row per CDR3 protein. The sample includes some 640,000 distinct CDR3 sequences, 16% of them seen just once. V lost 5 bases, J lost 0 bases, and 19 bases lay in between. CDR1 is MDHEN and CDR2 is SYDVKM in the germline V gene. This CDR3 region has 17 residues. J is TRBJ1-1 and V is TRBV28, with D perhaps TRBD1 (6 bases). This specimen was PBMCs from the stem cell graft donor, taken from the stem cell graft. This sequence was found in a human donor who donated a stem cell graft to a child with acute myeloid leukemia. The CDR3: CASSPPRGQVMNTEAFF. For the CDR3, the DNA is TGTGCCAGCAGTCCCCCCCGGGGGCAGGTCATGAACACTGAAGCTTTCTTT.